The next 19 T cell receptor beta chains were all read from a single sample in a study of human T cells and chemical hapten exposure. MiXCR was run by TCRdb on the RACE reads, yielding one entry per CDR3 protein. Here the sample spans some 78,000 distinct CDR3 sequences, over 8.5% being singletons. The time point here: healthy volunteer bleed at 6 weeks. The total RNA was obtained from whole blood that was not fractionated. The specimen was whole blood. The receptors come from a male donor in good health. Some clones in this sample may be carry-over from other donors' samples.

This clonotype was detected only a few times. The rearrangement uses TRBV6-5 and TRBJ2-2; D is possibly TRBD1 (6 bases). With 6 bases removed from V and 1 base from J, the gap between germline ends came to 12 bases. This CDR3 region has 15 residues. Germline V lookup: CDR1 MNHEY, CDR2 SVGAGI. The CDR3 spells CASRRPTGNTGELFF. The DNA of the CDR3 is TGTGCCAGCAGGCGCCCGACAGGGAACACCGGGGAGCTGTTTTTT.

The chain recombines TRBV12-3 or TRBV12-4 with TRBJ2-1, with 8 bases identical to TRBD1. The CDR3 is 14 amino acids. The trim removed 5 bases at V and 4 bases at J, leaving 4 bases unmatched. The CDR3 loop is CASSLWTGYNEQFF. The CDR3 bases are TGTGCCAGCAGTCTGTGGACAGGGTACAATGAGCAGTTCTTC.

In this sample, this clonotype turned up a few times. The gene calls are TRBV5-1 and TRBJ2-7; 7 bases match TRBD1. The V gene end was trimmed by 0 bases and the J gene end by 5 bases; junction bases not matched to a gene: 11. There are 16 residues in the CDR3. Germline assignment: CDR1 SGHRS and CDR2 YFSETQ. The CDR3 DNA sequence: TGCGCCAGCAGCTTGGGACAGGGAGAGACCTTCGACGAGCAGTACTTC. Its translation: CASSLGQGETFDEQYF.

This chain uses TRBV6-1 with TRBJ2-3, with D uncertain. The CDR3 contains 11 residues. Trimming removed 0 bases at V and 11 bases at J, with 6 bases between. Per the germline V gene, CDR1 is MNHNS and CDR2 is SASEGT. In DNA form, the CDR3 reads TGTGCCAGCAGTGAAGCGCGTTGGCAGTATTTT. Encoded protein: CASSEARWQYF.

The chain links TRBV29-1 to TRBJ2-7, with 7 bases aligning to TRBD2. From germline, CDR1 is SQVTM and CDR2 ANQGSEA. The CDR3 loop spans 14 amino acids. After removal of 1 base from V and 0 bases from J, the junction contained 3 bases not matched to a gene. The CDR3 coding sequence is TGCAGCGTTGAAGTACCTAGCGGCTCCTACGAGCAGTACTTC. It encodes CSVEVPSGSYEQYF.

In its sample, this clonotype was seen a few times. The rearrangement joins TRBV20-1 to TRBJ2-7; TRBD2 agrees at 12 bases. The ends lost 2 bases at V and 2 bases at J; junction bases unmatched: 4. Germline CDR1 reads DFQATT; CDR2 reads SNEGSKA (reference sequence). The CDR3 consists of 15 residues. The CDR3 here is CSARMASGGAYEQYF. In DNA form, the CDR3 reads TGCAGTGCTAGAATGGCTAGCGGGGGGGCCTACGAGCAGTACTTC.

This clonotype was recorded a few times. J is TRBJ2-2 and V is TRBV6-6, with 9 bases identical to TRBD1. Germline V gene lookup returns CDR1 MNHNY and CDR2 SVGAGI (reference sequence). Trimming took 7 bases from V and 7 from J; bases not matched to a gene: 19. CDR3 length equals 18 residues. CDR3 in amino acids: CASIQQPAGTGSVGELFF. The CDR3 coding sequence is TGTGCCAGCATCCAACAACCAGCCGGGACAGGGTCCGTCGGGGAGCTGTTTTTT.

This clonotype has a handful of counts. J is TRBJ2-3 and V is TRBV29-1, with TRBD1 identical over 7 bases. The CDR3 consists of 13 residues. Germline V CDR1 and CDR2: SQVTM, ANQGSEA. Trimming took 6 bases from V and 4 from J; bases not matched to a gene: 7. This CDR3 is CSVIQGVADTQYF. CDR3 coding DNA: TGCAGCGTAATCCAGGGGGTCGCAGATACGCAGTATTTT.

This chain uses TRBV14 with TRBJ2-5; 9 bases agree with TRBD2. Trimming at V came to 2 bases and at J to 5 bases, leaving 3 bases not matched to a gene. Germline values: CDR1 SGHDN, CDR2 FVKESK. The CDR3 totals 14 residues. CDR3 sequence (DNA): TGTGCCAGCAGCCAAAGCGGGAGGATGGAGACCCAGTACTTC. This encodes CASSQSGRMETQYF.

The chain is built from TRBV3-1 and TRBJ2-1; D is undetermined. The germline gives CDR1 LGHDT, CDR2 YNNKEL (reference sequence). Trimming took 4 bases from V and 7 from J, leaving 23 bases between them. This CDR3 is 17 amino acids long. CDR3 residues: CASSPTPGSQLGNEQFF. CDR3 bases: TGTGCCAGCAGCCCGACCCCGGGCTCACAGTTGGGGAATGAGCAGTTCTTC.

This clonotype was recorded many times. The V and J genes are TRBV7-2 and TRBJ2-1; 11 positions match TRBD2. Losses at the gene ends were 5 bases for V and 4 bases for J; bases not matched to a gene: 7. This CDR3 spans 16 amino acids. Germline lookup yields CDR1 SGHTA and CDR2 FQGNSA. The DNA for the CDR3 is TGTGCCAGCAGCCTAGACGGGACTAGCGGATACAATGAGCAGTTCTTC. It yields the protein CASSLDGTSGYNEQFF.

This chain links TRBV3-1 with TRBJ2-3; no clear D gene. CDR1 and CDR2 (germline): LGHDT, YNNKEL (reference sequence). The CDR3 sequence is 12 residues long. With 0 bases removed from V and 6 bases from J, the gap between germline ends came to 4 bases. CDR3: CASSQEMDTQYF. The CDR3 nucleotides read TGTGCCAGCAGCCAAGAAATGGATACGCAGTATTTT.

The chain links TRBV6-2 or TRBV6-3 to TRBJ1-1; D is undetermined. Germline V gives CDR1 MNHEY, CDR2 SVGEGT. V lost 7 bases and J 3 bases, leaving 21 bases between the germline ends. The CDR3 runs 16 residues. CDR3 in DNA: TGTGCCAGCACTCCGGGAAAACTTATCGGGGACACTGAAGCTTTCTTT. Amino acids: CASTPGKLIGDTEAFF.

The J gene is TRBJ1-5, the V gene TRBV6-1, with 9 bases aligning to TRBD1. Trimming removed 6 bases from V and 6 bases from J; junction bases left unmatched: 6. Germline V lookup: CDR1 MNHNS, CDR2 SASEGT. This CDR3 comprises 14 residues. The CDR3 DNA is TGTGCCAGCAGGGACAGGGGACGGGGTCAGCCCCAGCATTTT. Amino acid sequence: CASRDRGRGQPQHF.

The V and J genes are TRBV12-3 or TRBV12-4 and TRBJ2-2; tentative D call: TRBD1 (6 bases). This CDR3 is built from 15 residues. Trimming removed 6 bases at V and 4 bases at J, with 15 bases between. The CDR3 DNA is TGTGCCAGCAGCATGACAGGAGACTGCACCGGGGAGCTGTTTTTT. This gives the protein CASSMTGDCTGELFF.

A few counts support this clonotype. This chain connects TRBV12-3 or TRBV12-4 to TRBJ1-5; D unresolved. Trimming took off 0 bases at V and 3 bases at J, with 9 bases between the two ends. This CDR3 is built from 15 residues. The CDR3 DNA follows: TGTGCCAGCAGTTTAGCGCCAGGTTTCAATCAGCCCCAGCATTTT. Translated: CASSLAPGFNQPQHF.

The rearrangement uses TRBV5-1 and TRBJ2-7, with 7 bases lining up with TRBD1. Germline-derived CDR1 and CDR2 are SGHRS and YFSETQ. The CDR3 covers 14 residues. Losses at the gene ends were 4 bases for V and 1 base for J; bases not matched to a gene: 5. CDR3 amino acids: CASSPGQASYEQYF. CDR3 DNA: TGCGCCAGCAGCCCAGGACAGGCGTCCTACGAGCAGTACTTC. The variable domain in full, with the rest retrieved from reference TRBV5-1 and TRBJ2-7, is KAGVTQTPRYLIKTRGQQVTLSCSPISGHRSVSWYQQTPGQGLQFLFEYFSETQRNKGNFPGRFSGRQFSNSRSEMNVSTLELGDSALYLCASSPGQASYEQYFGPGTRLTVT.

In this sample, this clonotype turned up many times. The chain employs TRBV6-5 and TRBJ1-2; unclear D gene. Germline V lookup: CDR1 MNHEY, CDR2 SVGAGI. This CDR3 comprises 16 residues. The V end lost 0 bases, the J end lost 0 bases, and 11 bases lay between the germline ends. The CDR3 spells CASSYSPVGANYGYTF. The CDR3 DNA reads as TGTGCCAGCAGTTACTCGCCAGTGGGAGCTAACTATGGCTACACCTTC.

The table lists this clonotype with a few counts. The chain links TRBV4-3 to TRBJ1-6; D perhaps matches TRBD1 (6 bases). Germline lookup yields CDR1 LGHNA and CDR2 YSLEER. With 0 bases removed from V and 10 bases from J, the gap between germline ends came to 13 bases. This CDR3 contains 15 residues. The CDR3 protein is CASSQDRGRTSPLHF. The DNA for the CDR3 is TGCGCCAGCAGCCAAGATCGGGGGCGGACCTCACCCCTCCACTTT.